A single sample is the source of the 21 T cell receptor beta chains below, sequenced in a study of graft-versus-host responses after intestinal transplantation. Here immunoSEQ multiplex PCR was the method, and the copy in TCRdb shows in-frame clones only, minus some. There are about 85,000 clones in the sample; around 93% occur only once, and less than 8.5% lies in the top ten. For these receptors, no antigen is known. Specimen: unstimulated CD8+ T cells sorted from spleen or lymph node cells, collected before transplant. These receptor sequences come from a human donor who was the organ donor for an intestinal transplant.

This chain connects TRBV27 to TRBJ2-7; D gene ambiguous. V was clipped by 5 bases and J by 4 bases, with 33 bases between them. This CDR3 is 20 amino acids long. The germline CDR1 and CDR2 sequences are MNHEY and SMNVEV (reference sequence). In nucleotides, the CDR3 is TGTGCCAGCAGTCCATGGACCCTCCCAGGCTTATTCCCCGTGGCTTACGAGCAGTACTTC. Amino acid sequence: CASSPWTLPGLFPVAYEQYF.

This chain uses TRBV27 with TRBJ2-1; the D is unclear. This CDR3 has 14 amino acids. Per germline, CDR1 MNHEY and CDR2 SMNVEV (reference sequence). The V gene lost 2 bases and the J gene lost 6 bases, with 11 bases spanning the gap. The CDR3 sequence: CASSLGSWGNEQFF. In DNA, the CDR3 is TGTGCCAGCAGTTTAGGGTCTTGGGGCAATGAGCAGTTCTTC.

This clone has a single count. V and J are TRBV2 and TRBJ1-1; D gene uncertain. This CDR3 contains 15 residues. V shed 6 bases and J shed 4 bases, with 18 bases lying between them. Germline CDR1 is SNHLY and CDR2 is FYNNEI. The CDR3 DNA reads as TGTGCCAGCAGGGATGGACCGGGTACTGGCACTGAAGCTTTCTTT. Protein sequence: CASRDGPGTGTEAFF.

The rearrangement joins TRBV6-1 to TRBJ2-3; D uncertain. CDR1 is MNHNS and CDR2 is SASEGT in the germline V gene. This CDR3 region has 11 residues. Trimming shortened V by 3 bases and J by 6 bases, and 4 bases separated the two germline ends. CDR3 sequence: CASSEGDTQYF. In nucleotides, the CDR3 is TGTGCCAGCAGTGAGGGGGATACGCAGTATTTT.

The chain couples TRBV10-2 to TRBJ1-5, with 10 positions matching TRBD1. This CDR3 is built from 14 residues. The germline gives CDR1 WSHSY, CDR2 SAAADI. Trimming at V came to 6 bases and at J to 5 bases, leaving 4 bases not matched to a gene. DNA for the CDR3: TGCGCCAGCAGAAGACAGGGGGCGGATCAGCCCCAGCATTTT. The encoded protein is CASRRQGADQPQHF.

This clone was observed a few times. The V and J genes are TRBV20-1 and TRBJ1-2; unclear D gene. Germline V CDR1 and CDR2: DFQATT, SNEGSKA (reference sequence). Between the trimmed V and J ends, which lost 1 base and 6 bases, there was a span of 6 bases. The CDR3 totals 11 residues. CDR3 loop: CSARVIHGYTF. DNA for the CDR3: TGCAGTGCTAGAGTAATCCATGGCTACACCTTC.

The chain is built from TRBV12-5 and TRBJ2-1; D might be TRBD2 (5 bases). V lost 4 bases and J 6 bases, leaving 10 bases between the germline ends. The CDR3 is 13 residues long. CDR1 and CDR2 (germline): LGHNT, FRNRAP. CDR3 in DNA: TGTGCTAGTGGTTGGGTAAGCGGCAATGAGCAGTTCTTC. Protein product: CASGWVSGNEQFF.

The rearrangement links TRBV2 to TRBJ1-3; TRBD1 is a possible D gene (5 bases). Germline CDR1 reads SNHLY; CDR2 reads FYNNEI. The ends were cut back, 1 base at V and 4 bases at J, with 8 bases in the middle. This CDR3 contains 14 residues. In nucleotides, the CDR3 is TGTGCCAGCAGTGAAGTGGGACCAGGAAACACCATATATTTT. Amino acids: CASSEVGPGNTIYF.

The chain links TRBV6-1 to TRBJ2-3; 13 bases match TRBD2. CDR1 and CDR2 (germline): MNHNS, SASEGT. The CDR3 contains 18 residues. V dropped 1 base and J dropped 4; count of bases not matched to a gene: 8. DNA for the CDR3: TGTGCCAGCAGTGAAGAGGGACTAGCGGGGTTATTGCCAGATACGCAGTATTTT. Its translation is CASSEEGLAGLLPDTQYF.

For this clone: The same CDR3 arises from other DNA sequences in this sample as well. The V call is TRBV7-6, the J call TRBJ2-3; TRBD2 is a possible D gene (5 bases). Germline V gene sequence: CDR1 SGHVS, CDR2 FNYEAQ. Trimming cost V 0 bases and J 1 base, with 5 bases left between them. There are 14 residues in the CDR3. CDR3 sequence (DNA): TGTGCCAGCAGCTTAGCGGGAGGCACAGATACGCAGTATTTT. Its translation: CASSLAGGTDTQYF.

V is TRBV25-1 and J is TRBJ2-3; D not certain. The CDR3 length is 11 residues. Trimming took 6 bases from V and 4 from J, leaving 5 bases between them. Germline V gene data show CDR1 as MGHDK and CDR2 as SYGVNS. The DNA for the CDR3 is TGTGCCAGCAGGCTGTCAGATACGCAGTATTTT. Residues: CASRLSDTQYF.

This rearrangement joins TRBV11-2 to TRBJ2-1; 12 bases line up with TRBD2. Germline V gene data show CDR1 as SGHAT and CDR2 as FQNNGV. The junction had 3 bases not matched to a gene; V was cut back by 5 bases and J by 10 bases. The CDR3 contains 13 residues. The CDR3 protein is CASSRTSGIEQFF. The CDR3 nucleotides are TGTGCCAGCAGCAGGACTAGCGGGATCGAGCAGTTCTTC.

CDR3 region: CAIKFSQGGTEAFF. Here the CDR3 DNA reads TGTGCCATCAAATTTTCCCAGGGCGGCACTGAAGCTTTCTTT. This sequence joins TRBV10-3 and TRBJ1-1; possibly TRBD1 for D (5 bases). CDR1 is ENHRY and CDR2 is SYGVKD in the germline V gene. CDR3 length equals 14 residues. V was trimmed by 7 bases and J by 4 bases, leaving 16 bases between them.

Concerning this clone itself: This CDR3 is also generated by other DNA sequences in the sample. The chain recombines TRBV27 with TRBJ2-3; 7 bases are shared with TRBD1. Germline V gives CDR1 MNHEY, CDR2 SMNVEV (reference sequence). There are 15 residues in the CDR3. The ends lost 4 bases at V and 5 bases at J; junction bases unmatched: 9. Written as DNA, the CDR3 is TGTGCCAGCAGTTCTCCGACAGGGTGGGGAGATACGCAGTATTTT. Its translation is CASSSPTGWGDTQYF.

The J gene is TRBJ1-2, the V gene TRBV11-2, with unresolved D. The CDR3 is 18 amino acids. In germline, CDR1 is SGHAT, CDR2 FQNNGV. V was shortened by 1 base and J by 4 bases, with 22 bases between the two germline ends. This chain's CDR3 is CASSLALGTRITLYGYTF. CDR3 coding DNA: TGTGCCAGCAGCTTAGCCTTGGGAACCCGAATTACTCTCTATGGCTACACCTTC.

This chain connects TRBV6-6 to TRBJ2-1; D is uncertain. Germline CDR1 MNHNY, CDR2 SVGAGI (reference sequence). The V and J ends lost 4 bases and 8 bases respectively, with 9 bases between them. This CDR3 region has 12 residues. CDR3 coding DNA: TGTGCCAGCAGTTCCGATACCCATGAGCAGTTCTTC. Amino acids: CASSSDTHEQFF.

The gene calls are TRBV9 and TRBJ2-3; D tentatively reads TRBD1 or TRBD2 (5 bases each). V gave up 3 bases and J gave up 1 base, with 18 bases separating them. CDR1 is SGDLS and CDR2 is YYNGEE in the germline V gene. The CDR3 has 17 amino acids. CDR3 DNA sequence: TGTGCCAGCAGCGCGCCGTTAAACAGAGGGGGCACAGATACGCAGTATTTT. As protein: CASSAPLNRGGTDTQYF.

V is TRBV7-9 and J is TRBJ2-7; no definite D call. This CDR3 is 16 amino acids long. V was cut by 5 bases and J by 1 base, with 18 bases left in between. The germline gives CDR1 SEHNR, CDR2 FQNEAQ (reference sequence). CDR3 sequence: CASSPLVGLDSYEQYF. Written as DNA, the CDR3 is TGTGCCAGCAGCCCACTGGTCGGGCTAGATTCCTACGAGCAGTACTTC.

The J gene is TRBJ2-7, the V gene TRBV4-1, with TRBD1 matching over 10 bases. Losses at the gene ends were 4 bases for V and 1 base for J; bases not matched to a gene: 4. Germline lookup yields CDR1 MGHRA and CDR2 YSYEKL. CDR3 length: 15 residues. CDR3 loop: CASSRGTGDSYEQYF. The CDR3 nucleotides read TGCGCCAGCAGCCGTGGGACAGGGGATTCCTACGAGCAGTACTTC.

The table lists this clone with a few counts. V usage is TRBV2 and J usage is TRBJ1-4; 7 bases are shared with TRBD1. The CDR3 extends over 14 amino acids. Germline-derived CDR1 and CDR2 are SNHLY and FYNNEI. With V trimmed by 4 bases and J by 6 bases, 5 bases remained unmatched. The CDR3 DNA is TGTGCCAGCAGTGCGGACAGGTTGGATGAAAAACTGTTTTTT. Its translation is CASSADRLDEKLFF.

The rearrangement joins TRBV15 to TRBJ2-7; possibly TRBD2 for D (5 bases). CDR1 LNHNV and CDR2 YYDKDF come from the germline V gene (reference sequence). With 3 bases removed from V and 5 bases from J, the gap between germline ends came to 17 bases. CDR3 length equals 15 residues. The CDR3 DNA reads TGTGCCACCAGCAGGCTAGGTAGAGGGTCTGACGAGCAGTACTTC. Encoded protein: CATSRLGRGSDEQYF.